The 19 T cell receptor beta chains presented below share a single source sample, sequenced in a study of blood T cell repertoires in COVID-19. Some clones are missing from TCRdb's copy, which holds only in-frame ones; the method was immunoSEQ multiplex PCR. The repertoire has under 400,000 clones, roughly nine tenths of them found once; the top ten carry over 3.5%. The material sequenced was peripheral blood. The source is a woman aged 60 to 75 with COVID-19, enrolled during active disease.

The chain links TRBV4-1 to TRBJ1-2; TRBD1 might be the D (5 bases). Looked up from germline, CDR1 is MGHRA and CDR2 is YSYEKL. The CDR3 loop spans 15 amino acids. Trimming cost V 2 bases and J 8 bases, with 18 bases left between them. CDR3 nucleotide sequence: TGCGCCAGCAGCCAAAAAGGGACTGTGGGTCAGGGCTACACCTTC. Its translation is CASSQKGTVGQGYTF.

The chain has TRBV18 and TRBJ2-3, with 8 bases aligning to TRBD2. The J segment lost 4 bases and the V segment lost 2 bases, leaving 5 bases of the junction unmatched. Germline V lookup: CDR1 KGHSH, CDR2 LQKENI. This CDR3 comprises 15 residues. CDR3 sequence reads: CASSPNGGAADTQYF. CDR3 coding DNA: TGTGCCAGCTCACCAAACGGGGGGGCGGCAGATACGCAGTATTTT.

In its sample, this clone was seen once. This sequence joins TRBV10-3 and TRBJ1-1; weak D call: TRBD1 (6 bases). V lost 4 bases and J 1 base, leaving 10 bases between the germline ends. This CDR3 contains 14 residues. Germline loops: CDR1 ENHRY, CDR2 SYGVKD. In nucleotides, the CDR3 is TGTGCCATCAGTGTAAGACAGGAGAACACTGAAGCTTTCTTT. This sequence encodes CAISVRQENTEAFF.

This chain connects TRBV11-3 to TRBJ2-5; D might be TRBD1 (6 bases). The CDR3 length is 14 residues. V lost 4 bases to trimming and J lost 4 bases, with 13 bases between them. Germline CDR1 SGHNT, CDR2 YENEEA. The CDR3 region is CASSSPGQPETQYF. DNA for the CDR3: TGTGCCAGCAGCTCCCCCGGACAGCCAGAGACCCAGTACTTC.

The V gene is TRBV5-1, the J gene TRBJ2-5; 7 bases match TRBD2. The CDR3 is 15 amino acids. Germline loops: CDR1 SGHRS, CDR2 YFSETQ. V was clipped by 0 bases and J by 5 bases; unmatched bases: 7. The CDR3: CASSLAPGGWETQYF. Written as DNA, the CDR3 is TGCGCCAGCAGCTTGGCCCCGGGAGGTTGGGAGACCCAGTACTTC. Full variable domain (missing parts from reference TRBV5-1 and TRBJ2-5): KAGVTQTPRYLIKTRGQQVTLSCSPISGHRSVSWYQQTPGQGLQFLFEYFSETQRNKGNFPGRFSGRQFSNSRSEMNVSTLELGDSALYLCASSLAPGGWETQYFGPGTRLLVL.

This clone was observed a few times. The chain has TRBV6-5 and TRBJ1-1; D unresolved. There are 15 residues in the CDR3. V was clipped by 6 bases and J by 2 bases, with 16 bases between them. The germline V gene has CDR1 MNHEY and CDR2 SVGAGI. The CDR3 DNA sequence: TGTGCCAGCAGCGCCACCGGAGGGTTAAACACTGAAGCTTTCTTT. Its translation is CASSATGGLNTEAFF.

The V and J genes are TRBV19 and TRBJ2-1; 11 bases line up with TRBD2. The CDR3 is made up of 17 amino acids. J was trimmed by 0 bases and V by 5 bases; bases with no gene match: 6. Per the germline V gene, CDR1 is LNHDA and CDR2 is SQIVND (reference sequence). The CDR3 loop is CASSPRLAGSSYNEQFF. The CDR3 coding sequence is TGTGCCAGTAGTCCGCGACTAGCGGGATCCTCCTACAATGAGCAGTTCTTC.

This chain uses TRBV7-2 with TRBJ2-7; D is ambiguous. Germline lookup yields CDR1 SGHTA and CDR2 FQGNSA. Between the trimmed V and J ends, which lost 1 base and 3 bases, there was a span of 7 bases. This CDR3 has 13 amino acids. The CDR3 nucleotides read TGTGCCAGCAGCTTAGGTCAGGTCTACGAGCAGTACTTC. It encodes CASSLGQVYEQYF.

Here the CDR3 reads CASSNVIDPGQGNTEAFF. CDR3 DNA: TGCGCCAGCAGCAATGTGATCGATCCGGGACAGGGGAACACTGAAGCTTTCTTT. The chain uses TRBV4-1 and TRBJ1-1; 9 bases align to TRBD1. CDR1 is MGHRA and CDR2 is YSYEKL in the germline V gene. The length of the CDR3 is 18 residues. The V segment lost 5 bases and the J segment 1 base; nucleotides outside the gene matches: 14.

The chain has TRBV4-1 and TRBJ2-3, with D tentatively TRBD2 (8 bases). The V end lost 11 bases, the J end lost 0 bases, and 15 bases lay between the germline ends. CDR1 and CDR2 from the germline V gene are MGHRA and YSYEKL. The CDR3 is made up of 14 amino acids. In nucleotides, the CDR3 is TGCGCCTCCTCGGGAGGGGGCAGCACAGATACGCAGTATTTT. Amino acids: CASSGGGSTDTQYF.

The V call is TRBV12-3 or TRBV12-4, the J call TRBJ2-7, with D possibly being TRBD2 (6 bases). The V gene lost 6 bases and the J gene lost 6 bases, with 15 bases spanning the gap. CDR3 length equals 13 residues. The DNA for the CDR3 is TGTGCCAGCAGCACCCACTTCGGGGGCGAGCAGTACTTC. Translating it yields CASSTHFGGEQYF.

This clone was seen only a few times. This chain links TRBV19 with TRBJ1-5, with D maybe TRBD1 (6 bases). Germline CDR1 is LNHDA and CDR2 is SQIVND (reference sequence). V was trimmed by 7 bases and J by 3 bases, leaving 16 bases between them. There are 15 residues in the CDR3. CDR3 sequence: CASIPSRGNNQPQHF. CDR3 sequence (DNA): TGTGCCAGTATTCCTAGCAGGGGCAACAATCAGCCCCAGCATTTT.

The rearrangement links TRBV7-2 to TRBJ1-1; D is possibly TRBD1 (6 bases). Trimming took off 3 bases at V and 0 bases at J, with 11 bases between the two ends. This CDR3 comprises 15 residues. The germline V gene encodes CDR1 SGHTA and CDR2 FQGNSA. CDR3 nucleotide sequence: TGTGCCAGCAGCTTCACAGGGAACGTGAACACTGAAGCTTTCTTT. Residues: CASSFTGNVNTEAFF.

The gene calls are TRBV10-2 and TRBJ1-5; D remains ambiguous. Germline-derived CDR1 and CDR2 are WSHSY and SAAADI. The CDR3 runs to 14 residues. V was pared by 7 bases and J by 3 bases, with 13 bases between. The CDR3: CASIERRPNQPQHF. The CDR3, as DNA: TGCGCCAGCATAGAGCGGAGGCCCAATCAGCCCCAGCATTTT.

This clone was found once. The chain joins TRBV12-3 or TRBV12-4 to TRBJ2-7; 8 nucleotides match TRBD1. There are 13 residues in the CDR3. V lost 4 bases to trimming and J lost 2 bases; unmatched junction nucleotides: 1. The CDR3: CASSSQGAYEQYF. CDR3 DNA sequence: TGTGCCAGCAGTTCACAGGGGGCCTACGAGCAGTACTTC.

The genes are TRBV20-1 and TRBJ1-2; D not certain. CDR3 length: 11 amino acids. The ends were cut back, 6 bases at V and 8 bases at J, with 13 bases in the middle. Germline CDR1 and CDR2: DFQATT and SNEGSKA (reference sequence). CDR3 protein: CSAFIAEGYTF. CDR3 bases: TGCAGTGCCTTTATCGCGGAGGGCTACACCTTC.

The genes are TRBV4-1 and TRBJ1-1; the D gene is possibly TRBD1 (6 bases). CDR3 length equals 13 residues. CDR1 is MGHRA, CDR2 YSYEKL, per germline. V lost 1 base, J lost 9 bases, and 12 bases lay in between. As DNA, the CDR3 is TGCGCCAGCAGCCAAGCGGACAGCCTACAAGCTTTCTTT. It translates to CASSQADSLQAFF.

The chain combines TRBV5-6 with TRBJ1-6; 7 bases are a match to TRBD1. The CDR3 runs 16 residues. V lost 5 bases to trimming and J lost 0 bases; unmatched junction nucleotides: 5. Germline V CDR1 and CDR2: SGHDT, YYEEEE. The CDR3 loop is CASRYRGSSYNSPLHF. CDR3 nucleotides: TGTGCCAGCAGATACAGGGGAAGCTCCTATAATTCACCCCTCCACTTT.

J is TRBJ1-1 and V is TRBV19; D might be TRBD1 (5 bases). Trimming took 8 bases from V and 0 from J, leaving 13 bases between them. The V gene's germline CDR1 is LNHDA and CDR2 SQIVND (reference sequence). The CDR3 sequence is 14 residues long. The CDR3 spells CASLDGGVNTEAFF. The CDR3 DNA reads TGTGCCAGTCTAGACGGGGGTGTGAACACTGAAGCTTTCTTT.